Listed below are T cell receptor beta chains from one sample, sequenced in a study of blood T cell repertoires in COVID-19. The assay was immunoSEQ multiplex PCR, and TCRdb's table has in-frame clones only and misses some. The data contain approximately 190,000 clones, roughly 91% of them singletons. Material for sequencing was peripheral blood. The receptors stem from a man in his forties with active or convalescent COVID-19. The CDR3 runs from the conserved cysteine through the conserved F or W. D genes are given only for firm matches. Clone sizes are given selectively: once, few, many, or a class where the clone is expanded.

TRBJ2-5 | - | TRBV18 | TRBD2 | TGTGCCAGCTCACCACAGACTAGCGGGACCGTACAAGAGACCCAGTACTTC | CASSPQTSGTVQETQYF
TRBJ2-5 | - | TRBV5-4 | TRBD2 | TGTGCCAGCAGCTTGTCAGCGGGGGTCTCCCAAGAGACCCAGTACTTC | CASSLSAGVSQETQYF
TRBJ1-2 | - | TRBV5-1 | - | TGCGCCAGCAGCTTGAATTCTGGGCAGGGCGGGATGAGCGGCTACACCTTC | CASSLNSGQGGMSGYTF
TRBJ2-1 | - | TRBV12-5 | TRBD2 | TGTGCTAGTGGGTATCTAGCGGGGGGGCCCGGCAATGAGCAGTTCTTC | CASGYLAGGPGNEQFF
TRBJ1-5 | - | TRBV7-9 | - | TGTGCCAGCAGCTTAGAGGGAGGTCCCCAGCCCCAGCATTTT | CASSLEGGPQPQHF
TRBJ1-2 | few | TRBV6-2/TRBV6-3 | - | TGTGCCAGCAGCCGGCAGGTTACGGGAGATGGCTACACCTTC | CASSRQVTGDGYTF
TRBJ2-7 | - | TRBV3-1/TRBV3-2 | - | TGTGCCAGCAGCCAAGTGGCTCAGGGTTATTACGAGCAGTACTTC | CASSQVAQGYYEQYF
TRBJ2-1 | - | TRBV11-3 | TRBD2 | TGTGCCAGCAGCCGCACGGGAGGGGGGACCTACAATGAGCAGTTCTTC | CASSRTGGGTYNEQFF
TRBJ2-5 | - | TRBV11-2 | - | TGTGCCAGCAGCCCGCGGGACTCCCGGGGTATTCAAGAGACCCAGTACTTC | CASSPRDSRGIQETQYF
TRBJ1-5 | - | TRBV5-1 | TRBD1 | TGCGCCAGCAGCTTGACAGGGGATAAAGGCCAGCCCCAGCATTTT | CASSLTGDKGQPQHF
TRBJ1-5 | - | TRBV5-5 | - | TGTGCCAGCAGCTTGGCCGGCAATCAGCCCCAGCATTTT | CASSLAGNQPQHF
TRBJ2-7 | - | TRBV15 | - | TGTGCCACCAGCAGAGATAGAAGCGGGACAGGCTACGAGCAGTACTTC | CATSRDRSGTGYEQYF
TRBJ1-1 | - | TRBV3-1/TRBV3-2 | TRBD1 | TGTGCCAGCAGCCAAGTCGGGACAGGGTCTGGTGAAGCTTTCTTT | CASSQVGTGSGEAFF
TRBJ2-4 | - | TRBV2 | - | TGTGCCAGCTTAGGGGAAAACATTCAGTACTTC | CASLGENIQYF
TRBJ2-7 | - | TRBV2 | TRBD1 | TGTGCCAGCAGCGAGGGGAAAGACAGGGGCTACGAGCAGTACTTC | CASSEGKDRGYEQYF
TRBJ2-7 | - | TRBV7-2 | TRBD1 | TGTGCCAGCAGCGAAGAGGACAGGGAGCTGGCGCGGCCAGGGGACGAGCAGTACTTC | CASSEEDRELARPGDEQYF
TRBJ2-3 | - | TRBV5-8 | - | TGTGCCAGCAGCCCGTTCGACGGGGGGCAGCAGAGCACAGATACGCAGTATTTT | CASSPFDGGQQSTDTQYF
TRBJ1-4 | - | TRBV11-3 | TRBD1 | TGTGCCAGCAGCCTACAGGGGACTGAAGAAAAACTGTTTTTT | CASSLQGTEEKLFF
TRBJ1-5 | - | TRBV6-5 | - | TGTGCCAGCAGTTACGGACTTAGCAATCAGCCCCAGCATTTT | CASSYGLSNQPQHF
TRBJ2-3 | - | TRBV5-4 | TRBD2 | TGTGCCAGCAGCTTGCTCGGGACTAGCGGGGGCACAGATACGCAGTATTTT | CASSLLGTSGGTDTQYF
TRBJ1-1 | - | TRBV5-4 | TRBD1 | TGTGCCAGCAGCTACGGACAGGGGAGTAACACTGAAGCTTTCTTT | CASSYGQGSNTEAFF
TRBJ1-1 | - | TRBV19 | TRBD1 | TGTGCCAGTAGTAGGGGACAGGGCCTTACCGGGGTTTTCACTGAAGCTTTCTTT | CASSRGQGLTGVFTEAFF
TRBJ1-3 | - | TRBV10-1 | - | TGCGCCAGCAGTGAGGTGAGGGACTCTGGAAACACCATATATTTT | CASSEVRDSGNTIYF
TRBJ2-7 | - | TRBV27 | TRBD1 | TGTGCCAGCAGTGAGAAGGAGGGGGACAGGGCCTACGAGCAGTACTTC | CASSEKEGDRAYEQYF
TRBJ2-2 | - | TRBV6-1 | TRBD2 | TGTGCCAGCAGTGAAGTAGCGGGTGCCGGGGAGCTGTTTTTT | CASSEVAGAGELFF
TRBJ1-2 | - | TRBV6-2/TRBV6-3 | TRBD1 | TGTGCCAGCAGTTCCTGGACAGGGACTATACCTAACTATGGCTACACCTTC | CASSSWTGTIPNYGYTF
TRBJ2-5 | - | TRBV4-1 | TRBD1 | TGCGCCAGCAGCCTCCTCCGATACAACACGGGACAGGGGGTTGTAGAGACCCAGTACTTC | CASSLLRYNTGQGVVETQYF
TRBJ2-7 | few | TRBV7-8 | - | TGTGCCAGCAGCTTAGAGGGGATCTACGAGCAGTACTTC | CASSLEGIYEQYF
TRBJ1-2 | - | TRBV12-3/TRBV12-4 | - | TGTGCCAGCAGCCTCCGGGAAAATGGCTACACCTTC | CASSLRENGYTF
TRBJ2-2 | few | TRBV27 | - | TGTGCCAGCAGGTCCGGGACAATTCCTTCAGGGGAGCTGTTTTTT | CASRSGTIPSGELFF
TRBJ1-1 | - | TRBV18 | TRBD1 | TGTGCCAGCTCACCCAGGGAAGGGGGCCCTGAAGCTTTCTTT | CASSPREGGPEAFF
TRBJ2-4 | - | TRBV12-5 | - | TGTGCTAGTGGTTTGGACCAGGGCCCCAAAAACATTCAGTACTTC | CASGLDQGPKNIQYF
TRBJ2-7 | - | TRBV5-1 | TRBD2 | TGCGCCAGCAGCAACGTAACTAGCGGGATCCTAAACGAGCAGTACTTC | CASSNVTSGILNEQYF
TRBJ2-3 | - | TRBV7-2 | - | TGTGCCAGCAGCTTAACCGCCGTCCAAGGGGTTCTTGCAGATACGCAGTATTTT | CASSLTAVQGVLADTQYF
TRBJ1-3 | - | TRBV7-6 | - | TGTGCCAGCAGCTTGGGTCTTAGCAGTTTATCTGGAAACACCATATATTTT | CASSLGLSSLSGNTIYF
TRBJ2-4 | - | TRBV19 | TRBD1 | TGTGCCAGTAGTGCTCCAACAAATAGACAGGGCGAAAACATTCAGTACTTC | CASSAPTNRQGENIQYF
TRBJ1-4 | few | TRBV2 | TRBD1 | TGTGCCAGCAGTTCTCGGACAGGGACGTATGAAAAACTGTTTTTT | CASSSRTGTYEKLFF
TRBJ1-5 | - | TRBV2 | - | TGTGCCAGCAGTGCAGGGAATCAGCCCCAGCATTTT | CASSAGNQPQHF
TRBJ2-3 | - | TRBV6-1 | TRBD2 | TGTGCCAGCAGTGCCCCGGGACTAGCGGGAGGAGATACGCAGTATTTT | CASSAPGLAGGDTQYF
TRBJ2-1 | - | TRBV28 | TRBD2 | TGTGCCAGCAGGAAAGCGGGAGGGTTATACAATGAGCAGTTCTTC | CASRKAGGLYNEQFF
TRBJ2-5 | - | TRBV5-1 | - | TGCGCCAGCAGCATAATAGGAAATGGAGGAGAGACCCAGTACTTC | CASSIIGNGGETQYF
TRBJ2-5 | - | TRBV11-3 | - | TGTGCCAGCAGCTTCGGGAGTCAAGAGACCCAGTACTTC | CASSFGSQETQYF
TRBJ2-2 | - | TRBV11-3 | - | TGTGCCAGCAGCTTAGACAGAACGAACACCGGGGAGCTGTTTTTT | CASSLDRTNTGELFF
TRBJ2-7 | - | TRBV10-3 | - | TGTGCCATCAGTGACCCGGCAGCGAAGACCTACGAGCAGTACTTC | CAISDPAAKTYEQYF
TRBJ2-7 | - | TRBV18 | TRBD2 | TGTGCCAGCTCACTAGCGGGAGCGGGAGACGAGCAGTACTTC | CASSLAGAGDEQYF
TRBJ1-4 | - | TRBV27 | TRBD1 | TGTGCCAGCACCACAATGACAGGGAGAAATGAAAAACTGTTTTTT | CASTTMTGRNEKLFF
TRBJ2-7 | - | TRBV7-9 | TRBD2 | TGTGCCAGCACCTCCTTCGGGAGGATCGGCTACGAGCAGTACTTC | CASTSFGRIGYEQYF
TRBJ1-2 | - | TRBV11-2 | - | TGTGCCAGCAGCTTAGTCATGGGGGGTGGTAACTATGGCTACACCTTC | CASSLVMGGGNYGYTF
TRBJ2-1 | - | TRBV5-4 | TRBD2 | TGTGCCAGCAGCTTGGCGGGGGGTACGTACAATGAGCAGTTCTTC | CASSLAGGTYNEQFF
TRBJ2-3 | - | TRBV6-6 | TRBD2 | TGTGCCAGCAGACCCGGGGGGGTAGTCACAGATACGCAGTATTTT | CASRPGGVVTDTQYF